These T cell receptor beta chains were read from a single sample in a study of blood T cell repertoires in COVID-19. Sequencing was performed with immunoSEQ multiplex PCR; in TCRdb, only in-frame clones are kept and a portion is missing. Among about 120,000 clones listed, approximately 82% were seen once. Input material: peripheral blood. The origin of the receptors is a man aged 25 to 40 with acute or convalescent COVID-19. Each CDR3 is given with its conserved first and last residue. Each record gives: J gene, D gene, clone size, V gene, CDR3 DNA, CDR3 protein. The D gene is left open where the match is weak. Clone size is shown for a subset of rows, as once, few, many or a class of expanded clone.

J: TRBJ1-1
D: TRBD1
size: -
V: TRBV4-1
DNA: TGCGCCAGCAGCTACTCACCGGGACAGGGGAACACTGAAGCTTTCTTT
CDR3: CASSYSPGQGNTEAFF

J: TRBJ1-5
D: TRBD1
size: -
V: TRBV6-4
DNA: TGTGCCAGCAGTAGACAGGGGGGGAGCAATCAGCCCCAGCATTTT
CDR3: CASSRQGGSNQPQHF

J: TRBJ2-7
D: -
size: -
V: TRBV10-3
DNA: TGTGCCATCAGGCAGGGCTCCCTCGACGAGCAGTACTTC
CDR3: CAIRQGSLDEQYF

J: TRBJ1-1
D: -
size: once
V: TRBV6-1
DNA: TGTGCCAGCAGACAGGCCGCCACTGAAGCTTTCTTT
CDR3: CASRQAATEAFF

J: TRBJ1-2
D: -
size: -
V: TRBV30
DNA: TGTGCCTGGAGTGTCCAGGGCGACTCCGGCTACACCTTC
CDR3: CAWSVQGDSGYTF

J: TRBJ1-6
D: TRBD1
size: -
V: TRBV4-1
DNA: TGCGCCAGCAGCCAAGAGTGGACAGGTCCTAATTCACCCCTCCACTTT
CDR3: CASSQEWTGPNSPLHF

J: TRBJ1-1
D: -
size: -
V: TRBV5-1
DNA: TGCGCCAGCAGCCATCCAGATAACACTGAAGCTTTCTTT
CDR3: CASSHPDNTEAFF

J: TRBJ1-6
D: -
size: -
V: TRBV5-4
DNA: TGTGCCAGCAGCTTGGACAGGGATGGTTCACCCCTCCACTTT
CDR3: CASSLDRDGSPLHF

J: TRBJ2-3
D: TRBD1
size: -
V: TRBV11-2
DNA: TGTGCCAGCAGCCAGGGGGCGGGAAGAGATACGCAGTATTTT
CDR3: CASSQGAGRDTQYF

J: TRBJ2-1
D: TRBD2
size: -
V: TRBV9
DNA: TGTGCCAGCAGCTCCCCCATTCGGACTAGCGGGAGGACCCCTCTATACAATGAGCAGTTCTTC
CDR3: CASSSPIRTSGRTPLYNEQFF

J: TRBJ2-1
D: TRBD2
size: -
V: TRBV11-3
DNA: TGTGCCAGCAGTTCTCTAGCGGGAAGTGAGCAGTTCTTC
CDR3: CASSSLAGSEQFF

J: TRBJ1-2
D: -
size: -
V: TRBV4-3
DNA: TGCGCCAGCAGCCAAGGACAGTGGGGCTACACCTTC
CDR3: CASSQGQWGYTF

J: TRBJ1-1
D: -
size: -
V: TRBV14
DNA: TGTGCCAGCACCCTGACAGCGAACACTGAAGCTTTCTTT
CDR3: CASTLTANTEAFF

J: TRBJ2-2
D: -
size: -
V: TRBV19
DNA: TGCGCCAGTGGGCATGCCGGGGAGCTGTTTTTT
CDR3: CASGHAGELFF

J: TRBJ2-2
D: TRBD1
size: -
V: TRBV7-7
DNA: TGTGCTAGCGGGACCGGGACAGGGGACACCGGGGAGCTGTTTTTT
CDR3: CASGTGTGDTGELFF

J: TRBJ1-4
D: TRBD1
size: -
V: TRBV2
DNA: TGTGCCAGCAGTCTAACCCGGACAGGTGAAGAAAAACTGTTTTTT
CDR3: CASSLTRTGEEKLFF

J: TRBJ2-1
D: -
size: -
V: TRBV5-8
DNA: TGTGCCAGCAGCTCCAAATTAGTTTTTCCCTACAATGAGCAGTTCTTC
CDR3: CASSSKLVFPYNEQFF

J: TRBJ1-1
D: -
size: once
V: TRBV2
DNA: TGTGCCAGCCTACCGAGGGCCCTGCCTAGCGAAGCTTTCTTT
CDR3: CASLPRALPSEAFF

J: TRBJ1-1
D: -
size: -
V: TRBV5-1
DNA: TGCGCCAGCAGCTCCTTGCCGAACGGCGGAGGCACTGAAGCTTTCTTT
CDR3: CASSSLPNGGGTEAFF

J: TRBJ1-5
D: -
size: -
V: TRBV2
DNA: TGTGCCAGCAGACACAGCGGGGATAGCAATCAGCCCCAGCATTTT
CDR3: CASRHSGDSNQPQHF

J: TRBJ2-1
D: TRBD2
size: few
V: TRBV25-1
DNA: TGTGCCAGCAGTGAGGGACTAGTCAATGAGCAGTTCTTC
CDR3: CASSEGLVNEQFF

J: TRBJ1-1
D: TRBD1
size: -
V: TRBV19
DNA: TGTGCCAGTAGTAGAGTTGCAGGGGGAGCTTTCTTT
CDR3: CASSRVAGGAFF

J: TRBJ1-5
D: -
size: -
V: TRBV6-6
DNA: TGTGCCAGCAGAATACAGGGATATAGCAATCAGCCCCAGCATTTT
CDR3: CASRIQGYSNQPQHF

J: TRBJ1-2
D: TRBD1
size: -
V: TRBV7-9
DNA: TGTGCCAGCAGCCCGAGGGACAGGGGGCGCGAAGGGCTTGGCTACACCTTC
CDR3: CASSPRDRGREGLGYTF

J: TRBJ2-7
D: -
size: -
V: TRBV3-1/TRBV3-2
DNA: TGTGCCAGCAGCTCCAGCTACGAGCAGTACTTC
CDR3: CASSSSYEQYF

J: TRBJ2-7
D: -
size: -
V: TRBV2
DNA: TGTGCCAGCAGTAACAGGGTTAGGAGCACCTACGAGCAGTACTTC
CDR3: CASSNRVRSTYEQYF

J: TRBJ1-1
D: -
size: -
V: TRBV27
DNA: TGTGCCAGCAGTCGACAGAACACTGAAGCTTTCTTT
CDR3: CASSRQNTEAFF

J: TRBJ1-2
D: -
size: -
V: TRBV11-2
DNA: TGTGCCAGCAGCGCCAACACAGGGACCCGGGTTGGCTACACCTTC
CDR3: CASSANTGTRVGYTF

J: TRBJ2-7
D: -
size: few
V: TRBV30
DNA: TGTGCCTGGAGTGTTGCTCTCTACTACGAGCAGTACTTC
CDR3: CAWSVALYYEQYF

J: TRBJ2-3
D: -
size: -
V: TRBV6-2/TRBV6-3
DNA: TGTGCCAGCAGTCTGCCGCCCGGAGATGGGTGGGATACGCAGTATTTT
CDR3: CASSLPPGDGWDTQYF

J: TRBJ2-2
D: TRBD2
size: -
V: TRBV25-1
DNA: TGTGCCAGCGGCCCGGGGGGTGGGGAGCTGTTTTTT
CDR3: CASGPGGGELFF

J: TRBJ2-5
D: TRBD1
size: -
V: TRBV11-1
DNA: TGTGCCAGCAGGGGACAGGGGGCTGAGACCCAGTACTTC
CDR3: CASRGQGAETQYF

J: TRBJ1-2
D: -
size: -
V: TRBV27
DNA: TGTGCCAGCAGTTTAGGGCAGGGCTATGGCTACACCTTC
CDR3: CASSLGQGYGYTF

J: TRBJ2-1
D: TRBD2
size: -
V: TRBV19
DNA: TGTGCCAGTAGCACGGGGGGGAGCTCCTACAATGAGCAGTTCTTC
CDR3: CASSTGGSSYNEQFF

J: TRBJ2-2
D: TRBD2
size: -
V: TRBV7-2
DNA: TGTGCCAGCAATCTAAACAGCGGGGGGGCCATAAACACCGGGGAGCTGTTTTTT
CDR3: CASNLNSGGAINTGELFF

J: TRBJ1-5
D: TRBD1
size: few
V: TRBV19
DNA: TGTGCCAGTAGTATAGGGACAGGGGGCCAGCCCCAGCATTTT
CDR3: CASSIGTGGQPQHF

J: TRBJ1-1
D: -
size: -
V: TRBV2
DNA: TGTGCCAGCAGTGTGGCAGGGAAGGACACTGAAGCTTTCTTT
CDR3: CASSVAGKDTEAFF

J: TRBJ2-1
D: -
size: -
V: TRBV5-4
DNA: TGTGCCAGCAGCCCCCGGGGTCTGGGCTCCTACAATGAGCAGTTCTTC
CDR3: CASSPRGLGSYNEQFF

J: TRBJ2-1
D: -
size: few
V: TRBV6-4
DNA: TGTGCCAGTCGGAGGGACAGTAGCTCCTACAATGAGCAGTTCTTC
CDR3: CASRRDSSSYNEQFF

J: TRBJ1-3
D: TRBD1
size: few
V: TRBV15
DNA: TGTGCCACCAGCAGCAACAGGGGGCTGAACACCATATATTTT
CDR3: CATSSNRGLNTIYF

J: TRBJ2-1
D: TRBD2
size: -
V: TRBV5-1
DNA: TGCGCCAGCAGCCGTGGGACTAGCCATAATACCCCCAATGAGCAGTTCTTC
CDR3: CASSRGTSHNTPNEQFF

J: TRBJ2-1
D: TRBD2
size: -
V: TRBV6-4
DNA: TGTGCCAGCAGTGACTCGGCTAGCGGGGATTACAATGAGCAGTTCTTC
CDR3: CASSDSASGDYNEQFF

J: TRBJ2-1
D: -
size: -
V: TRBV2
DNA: TGTGCCAGCGCCCCCGGGTTCAGCCGTCACAATGAGCAGTTCTTC
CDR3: CASAPGFSRHNEQFF

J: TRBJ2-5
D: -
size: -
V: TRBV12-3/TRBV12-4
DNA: TGTGCCAGCATTAAGACGCCTCCGGGGACCCAGTACTTC
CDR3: CASIKTPPGTQYF

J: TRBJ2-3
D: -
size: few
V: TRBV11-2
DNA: TGTGCCAGCAGCTTCCTTAGCCCCGATACGCAGTATTTT
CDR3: CASSFLSPDTQYF

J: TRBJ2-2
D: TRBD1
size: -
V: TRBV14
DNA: TGTGCCAGCAGCCGCGACAGGGTTGGGATCGGGGAGCTGTTTTTT
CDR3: CASSRDRVGIGELFF

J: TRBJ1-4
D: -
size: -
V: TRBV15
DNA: TGTGCCACCAGCAGAGGTACAACTAATGAAAAACTGTTTTTT
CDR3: CATSRGTTNEKLFF

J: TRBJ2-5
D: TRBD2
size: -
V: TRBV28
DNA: TGTGCCAGCAGTGAGACTAGCGGGAGTATCGGGGAGACCCAGTACTTC
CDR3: CASSETSGSIGETQYF

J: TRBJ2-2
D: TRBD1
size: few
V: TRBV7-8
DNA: TGTGCCAGCAGCTTCGACAGGGCGGACACCGGGGAGCTGTTTTTT
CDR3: CASSFDRADTGELFF

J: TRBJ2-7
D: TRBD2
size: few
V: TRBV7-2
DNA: TGTGCCAGCAAAAGTGTAGCGGGGGGTGAGCACGAGCAGTACTTC
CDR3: CASKSVAGGEHEQYF

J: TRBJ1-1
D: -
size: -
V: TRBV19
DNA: TGTGCCTCCGGACTTGTGACTGAAGCTTTCTTT
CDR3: CASGLVTEAFF

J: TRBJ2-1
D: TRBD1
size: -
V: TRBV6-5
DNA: TGTGCCAGTAAACAGGGGACTGAGCAGTTCTTC
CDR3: CASKQGTEQFF

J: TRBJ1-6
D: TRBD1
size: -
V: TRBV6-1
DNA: TGTGCCAGCAGTGAGGGGCCAGGGGGTCACAATTCACCCCTCCACTTT
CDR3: CASSEGPGGHNSPLHF